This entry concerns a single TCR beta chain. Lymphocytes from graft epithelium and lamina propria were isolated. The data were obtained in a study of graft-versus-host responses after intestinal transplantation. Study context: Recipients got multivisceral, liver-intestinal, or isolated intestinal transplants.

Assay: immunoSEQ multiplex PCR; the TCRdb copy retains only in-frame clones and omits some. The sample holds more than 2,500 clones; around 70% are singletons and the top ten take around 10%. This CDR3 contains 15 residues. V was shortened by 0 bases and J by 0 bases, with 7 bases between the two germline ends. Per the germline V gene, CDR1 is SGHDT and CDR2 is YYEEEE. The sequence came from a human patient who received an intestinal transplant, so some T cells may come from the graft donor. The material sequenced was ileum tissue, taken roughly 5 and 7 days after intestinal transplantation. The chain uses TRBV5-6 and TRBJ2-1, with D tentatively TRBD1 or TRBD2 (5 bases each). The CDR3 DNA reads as TGTGCCAGCAGCTTGGTGGGGACCTCCTACAATGAGCAGTTCTTC. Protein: CASSLVGTSYNEQFF.